The TCR beta chain under discussion was sequenced for a study of blood T cells in healthy people across ages. The total RNA that was extracted per sample amounted to at least 5.5 micrograms. A second PCR of 7 to 11 cycles used a sample-barcoded 5' primer and a J-beta primer mix. Each of the cDNA molecules was tagged by a template-switch adaptor with 12 random nucleotides. Each CDR3 protein is one row after TCRdb ran MiXCR on the 5' RACE reads. The sample carries hundreds of thousands of distinct CDR3 sequences, more than 55% recorded once. The germline CDR1 and CDR2 sequences are SGHRS and YFSETQ. The CDR3 totals 14 residues. V was pared by 4 bases and J by 3 bases, with 4 bases of the junction left unmatched. Study-wide findings and caveats: Long-lived and aged donors differed, with more naive CD4+ cells and higher diversity in the long-lived. Estimates based on one million T cells were treated as lower bounds.

Notes on this clonotype: As yet, its antigen is unknown.

Sequenced material: blood. V usage is TRBV5-1 and J usage is TRBJ1-5; 7 positions agree with TRBD1. This TCR derives from a man in his forties in good health. In DNA form, the CDR3 reads TGCGCCAGCAGCCCGACAGGGCTCAATCAGCCCCAGCATTTT. It yields the protein CASSPTGLNQPQHF.